The 20 T cell receptor beta chains listed next were all sequenced from one sample in a study of T cells expressing NK-cell markers. TCRdb re-called the 5' RACE reads and gives one entry per CDR3 protein, without DNA. Its listing shows tens of thousands of distinct CDR3 sequences. Specimen: blood T cells: a sorted CD56 or NKG2C T cell subset, CD4+ or CD8+ T cells, or bulk PBMC T cells (not recorded which). The origin of the receptors is a woman between 18 and 75 years old in good health.

The chain is built from TRBV3-1 and TRBJ1-1. CDR1 and CDR2 (germline): LGHDT, YNNKEL (reference sequence). The CDR3 is made up of 12 amino acids. CDR3 protein: CASTSMNTEAFF.

The chain couples TRBV15 to TRBJ1-2; TCRdb selects TRBD1, and the lack of DNA leaves this call unchecked. The length of the CDR3 is 15 residues. The germline V gene encodes CDR1 LNHNV and CDR2 YYDKDF (reference sequence). The CDR3 region is CATSGGPDRVLGYTF.

The CDR3 here is CASTVPYTGPLHF. The J gene is TRBJ1-6, the V gene TRBV7-3; no DNA is available, so the TRBD1 call from TCRdb remains unchecked. CDR1 and CDR2 from the germline V gene are SGHTA and FQGTGA. The CDR3 runs 13 residues.

The chain employs TRBV29-1 and TRBJ1-1. The CDR3 has 14 residues. Germline CDR1 SQVTM, CDR2 ANQGSEA. The CDR3 spells CSVEIRTENTEAFF.

The genes are TRBV6-1 and TRBJ2-5; without DNA, the TCRdb call of TRBD2 cannot be checked. The length of the CDR3 is 14 residues. CDR1 is MNHNS, CDR2 SASEGT, per germline. CDR3 sequence: CASERLAGGETQYF.

This rearrangement joins TRBV3-1 to TRBJ2-3; without DNA, the TCRdb call of TRBD2 cannot be checked. The CDR3 loop spans 16 amino acids. Germline CDR1 is LGHDT and CDR2 is YNNKEL (reference sequence). The CDR3 sequence: CASSLTTSGNTDTQYF.

The chain is built from TRBV7-9 and TRBJ2-7; the TCRdb D gene call, TRBD1, has no DNA to confirm it. This CDR3 has 15 residues. From germline, CDR1 is SEHNR and CDR2 FQNEAQ (reference sequence). The CDR3 here is CASRPSRQGSFEQYF.

This rearrangement joins TRBV20-1 to TRBJ2-7; the D call from TCRdb, TRBD2, cannot be confirmed without DNA. The V gene's germline CDR1 is DFQATT and CDR2 SNEGSKA (reference sequence). CDR3 size: 16 residues. CDR3 in amino acids: CSASSVVGWGSYEQYF.

The V and J genes are TRBV7-9 and TRBJ2-7; the TCRdb D gene call, TRBD2, has no DNA to confirm it. From germline, CDR1 is SEHNR and CDR2 FQNEAQ (reference sequence). CDR3 length equals 14 residues. The CDR3 loop reads CASSSPGLAHEQYF.

This rearrangement joins TRBV29-1 to TRBJ2-7; TCRdb's D call, TRBD1, is unchecked because there is no DNA. The germline CDR1 and CDR2 sequences are SQVTM and ANQGSEA. The CDR3 is 16 amino acids. Here the CDR3 reads CSVEGIERTGLYEQYF.

The J gene is TRBJ2-1, the V gene TRBV7-6. This CDR3 has 12 residues. Germline CDR1 and CDR2: SGHVS and FNYEAQ. CDR3 amino acids: CASSLTDNEQFF. Looking up the rest from reference TRBV7-6 and TRBJ2-1 gives the full variable domain: GAGVSQSPRYKVTKRGQDVALRCDPISGHVSLYWYRQALGQGPEFLTYFNYEAQQDKSGLPNDRFSAERPEGSISTLTIQRTEQRDSAMYRCASSLTDNEQFFGPGTRLTVL.

V usage is TRBV4-1 and J usage is TRBJ1-2; the D call of TRBD1 rests on TCRdb alone, since no DNA is present to check it. The germline CDR1 and CDR2 sequences are MGHRA and YSYEKL. The CDR3 spans 18 residues. CDR3 sequence: CASSQVTNTGGKDYGYTF.

V is TRBV4-1 and J is TRBJ2-3; there is no DNA to check the TCRdb D call of TRBD1. CDR3 size: 19 residues. Per the germline V gene, CDR1 is MGHRA and CDR2 is YSYEKL. CDR3 loop: CASSPRAIIRSQGTDTQYF.

V and J are TRBV5-1 and TRBJ2-1. In germline, CDR1 is SGHRS, CDR2 YFSETQ. The CDR3 is made up of 12 amino acids. The CDR3 reads CASSLGANEQFF.

CDR3 in amino acids: CATSLSQGSNQPQHF. The rearrangement links TRBV15 to TRBJ1-5; the TCRdb D gene call, TRBD1, has no DNA to confirm it. Germline V gene data show CDR1 as LNHNV and CDR2 as YYDKDF (reference sequence). The CDR3 loop spans 15 amino acids.

The chain has TRBV29-1 and TRBJ1-1; TCRdb returns TRBD1, unconfirmable since there is no DNA. CDR1 is SQVTM, CDR2 ANQGSEA, per germline. The CDR3 spans 14 residues. CDR3 in amino acids: CSVPRTGGGTEAFF.

J is TRBJ2-1 and V is TRBV13. The CDR3 has 14 residues. CDR1 and CDR2 from the germline V gene are PRHDT and FYEKMQ (reference sequence). The CDR3 spells CASSWGSSYNEQFF.

This chain uses TRBV27 with TRBJ2-3; TCRdb picks TRBD1, but there is no DNA to check that call. Per the germline V gene, CDR1 is MNHEY and CDR2 is SMNVEV (reference sequence). The CDR3 contains 15 residues. The CDR3 reads CASSSGTLNTDTQYF.

This rearrangement joins TRBV15 to TRBJ2-7; TCRdb calls TRBD1, which cannot be checked without DNA. Per the germline V gene, CDR1 is LNHNV and CDR2 is YYDKDF (reference sequence). The CDR3 runs to 15 residues. The CDR3 spells CATSRGGDSSYEQYF.

The J gene is TRBJ2-3, the V gene TRBV4-1. Germline V CDR1 and CDR2: MGHRA, YSYEKL. The CDR3 extends over 14 amino acids. This chain's CDR3 is CASSQGASTDTQYF.